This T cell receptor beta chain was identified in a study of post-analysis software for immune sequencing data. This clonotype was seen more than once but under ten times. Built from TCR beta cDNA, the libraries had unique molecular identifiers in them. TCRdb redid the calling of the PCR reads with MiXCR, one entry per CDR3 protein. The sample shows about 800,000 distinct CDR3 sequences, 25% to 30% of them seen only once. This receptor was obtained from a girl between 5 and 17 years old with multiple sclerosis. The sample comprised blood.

CDR3 DNA sequence: TGTGCCAGCAGTTACTTCGCTTACACCGGGGAGCTGTTTTTT. The encoded protein is CASSYFAYTGELFF. The chain uses TRBV6-5 and TRBJ2-2; D unresolved. The CDR3 sequence is 14 residues long. V shed 1 base and J shed 3 bases, with 6 bases lying between them. Germline loops: CDR1 MNHEY, CDR2 SVGAGI.